Below, one TCR beta chain is given with its context. This sample was taken from a study of control samples from healthy donors and cancer patients. Trimming removed 5 bases from V and 3 bases from J; junction bases left unmatched: 6. The CDR3 is made up of 15 amino acids. Germline CDR1 reads SQVTM; CDR2 reads ANQGSEA. Produced via immunoSEQ multiplex PCR; TCRdb's table is partial and in-frame only. The data hold 65,000 to 100,000 clones, with about 90% observed a single time. Sequenced sample: blood. This sequence was found in a man aged 50-59 years in good health. V usage is TRBV29-1 and J usage is TRBJ2-7; 14 bases are shared with TRBD2. Here the CDR3 DNA reads TGCAGCGTTACAGGGGGGACTAGCGGGAGCTACGAGCAGTACTTC. Its translation is CSVTGGTSGSYEQYF.